The 5 T cell receptor beta chains given below trace back to one sample, sequenced in a study of T cell responses to AZD1222 COVID-19 vaccine (dated by TCRdb to the early 2020s). In light of the paper, this sample's time point label describes: baseline before first vaccination. Library preparation employed the immunoSEQ multiplex PCR assay. Entries here come from immuneACCESS through TCRdb and include only in-frame sequences with V and J called. Some clones fail to appear in such tables; in the studies checked, an unresolved V gene covers under half of the shortfall, and the cause of the remainder is unknown. In this sample the table shows about 110,000 clones, 70% to 90% of which occur a single time. The ten largest account for approximately 17% of the sample. Sample: peripheral blood, taken on day 0 of AZD1222 vaccination. The receptors come from an adult in good health.

The chain is built from TRBV27 and TRBJ1-1, with a weak D call TRBD1 (5 bases). The V and J ends lost 6 bases and 7 bases respectively, with 24 bases between them. The CDR3 loop spans 16 amino acids. From germline, CDR1 is MNHEY and CDR2 SMNVEV (reference sequence). The CDR3 DNA is TGTGCCAGCAGCTCCCGGAGCCCCAGTGGGAGGGGTGAAGCTTTCTTT. As protein: CASSSRSPSGRGEAFF.

The rearrangement uses TRBV7-9 and TRBJ1-2; 9 positions agree with TRBD1. Trimming cost V 5 bases and J 8 bases; bases outside gene matches: 9. The CDR3 contains 14 residues. The germline gives CDR1 SEHNR, CDR2 FQNEAQ (reference sequence). The CDR3 DNA is TGTGCCAGCAGCACTTCCCGGGACAGGGACGGCTACACCTTC. The encoded protein is CASSTSRDRDGYTF.

This chain uses TRBV29-1 with TRBJ2-2, with 8 bases identical to TRBD2. Trimming removed 7 bases from V and 0 bases from J; junction bases left unmatched: 4. This CDR3 has 14 residues. The germline CDR1 and CDR2 sequences are SQVTM and ANQGSEA. Here the CDR3 reads CSARLATNTGELFF. The CDR3 bases are TGCAGCGCCCGACTAGCGACGAACACCGGGGAGCTGTTTTTT.

This chain joins TRBV19 and TRBJ2-1; TRBD2 agrees at 10 bases. CDR1 and CDR2 from the germline V gene are LNHDA and SQIVND (reference sequence). Trimming removed 5 bases from V and 3 bases from J; junction bases left unmatched: 7. This CDR3 comprises 16 residues. CDR3 sequence (DNA): TGTGCCAGTAGTTCCAGGACTAGCGGAGACTACAATGAGCAGTTCTTC. This codes for CASSSRTSGDYNEQFF.

The chain links TRBV7-2 to TRBJ1-4; the match to TRBD1 covers 7 bases. V shed 5 bases and J 5 bases; nucleotides not matched to a gene: 5. CDR3 length: 14 amino acids. From germline, CDR1 is SGHTA and CDR2 FQGNSA. The CDR3 region has the DNA TGTGCCAGCAGCCGGGACAGCAGAAATGAAAAACTGTTTTTT. Protein: CASSRDSRNEKLFF.